One and the same sample provided the 21 T cell receptor beta chains below, sequenced in a study of blood T cell repertoires in COVID-19. Produced via immunoSEQ multiplex PCR; TCRdb's table is partial and in-frame only. The sample yields 100,000 to 150,000 clones, roughly 90% seen once. Sequencing was done on a sample of peripheral blood. Every receptor here comes from a man aged 45-60 years with acute or convalescent COVID-19.

The chain recombines TRBV19 with TRBJ2-2; D is uncertain. Trimming pared 3 bases from V and 1 base from J, leaving 9 bases between. Germline CDR1 reads LNHDA; CDR2 reads SQIVND (reference sequence). The CDR3 loop spans 15 amino acids. The CDR3 bases are TGTGCCAGTAGTATGGTCGGTTGGAACACCGGGGAGCTGTTTTTT. As protein: CASSMVGWNTGELFF. Supplemented by reference TRBV19 and TRBJ2-2, the full variable domain reads DGGITQSPKYLFRKEGQNVTLSCEQNLNHDAMYWYRQDPGQGLRLIYYSQIVNDFQKGDIAEGYSVSREKKESFPLTVTSAQKNPTAFYLCASSMVGWNTGELFFGEGSRLTVL.

This chain joins TRBV19 and TRBJ1-2; TRBD1 aligns across 11 bases. CDR1 LNHDA and CDR2 SQIVND come from the germline V gene (reference sequence). With 4 bases clipped from V and 4 bases from J, the junction kept 8 bases outside the gene matches. The CDR3 runs 16 residues. The CDR3 DNA reads TGTGCCAGTAGTACCCCGGACAGGGGGCGTTCCTATGGCTACACCTTC. Translation: CASSTPDRGRSYGYTF.

V and J are TRBV19 and TRBJ2-7; no clear D. V lost 1 base and J 6 bases, leaving 19 bases between the germline ends. Per germline, CDR1 LNHDA and CDR2 SQIVND (reference sequence). CDR3 length: 16 residues. CDR3 in DNA: TGTGCCAGTAGTATAGGGGCCCCACCTCGTCCCGCCGAGCAGTACTTC. Translation: CASSIGAPPRPAEQYF.

V gene TRBV6-5 combines with J gene TRBJ1-6, with 7 bases identical to TRBD1. This CDR3 has 13 amino acids. After removal of 7 bases from V and 8 bases from J, the junction contained 5 bases not matched to a gene. The germline V gene has CDR1 MNHEY and CDR2 SVGAGI. The CDR3 DNA is TGTGCCAGCACAGGGGGGCCCGATTCACCCCTCCACTTT. This encodes CASTGGPDSPLHF.

This clone has just one count. This sequence joins TRBV6-4 and TRBJ2-5, with no clear D. CDR1 is MRHNA and CDR2 is SNTAGT in the germline V gene. The ends were cut back, 4 bases at V and 4 bases at J, with 7 bases in the middle. The CDR3 is 12 residues long. CDR3 loop: CASSGAVETQYF. In DNA form, the CDR3 reads TGTGCCAGCAGTGGGGCCGTAGAGACCCAGTACTTC.

This clone was detected only once. The V gene is TRBV11-2, the J gene TRBJ2-3, with 7 bases identical to TRBD1. The CDR3 length is 13 residues. The V segment lost 6 bases and the J segment 4 bases; nucleotides outside the gene matches: 4. From germline, CDR1 is SGHAT and CDR2 FQNNGV. The CDR3 DNA is TGTGCCAGCAGTTATACAGGGGCAGATACGCAGTATTTT. Its translation: CASSYTGADTQYF.

This sequence joins TRBV10-3 and TRBJ2-7; TRBD1 agrees at 7 bases. Per germline, CDR1 ENHRY and CDR2 SYGVKD. This CDR3 contains 15 residues. The ends lost 6 bases at V and 1 base at J; junction bases unmatched: 9. The CDR3 region is CAISGQNRGSYEQYF. CDR3 DNA: TGTGCCATCAGCGGGCAGAACAGGGGTTCCTACGAGCAGTACTTC.

V usage is TRBV3-1 (or the pseudogene TRBV3-2) and J usage is TRBJ1-1; the match to TRBD1 covers 10 bases. V lost 7 bases to trimming and J lost 0 bases; unmatched junction nucleotides: 5. Looked up from germline, CDR1 is LGHDT and CDR2 is YNNKEL (reference sequence). CDR3 size: 15 residues. CDR3 amino acids: CASTRTGGMNTEAFF. Here the CDR3 DNA reads TGTGCCAGCACCCGGACAGGGGGGATGAACACTGAAGCTTTCTTT.

The chain recombines TRBV7-7 with TRBJ2-2, with TRBD1 as a possible D gene (6 bases). CDR3 size: 15 residues. Germline CDR1 SSHAT, CDR2 FNYEAQ (reference sequence). Trimming removed 5 bases at V and 2 bases at J, with 12 bases between. DNA for the CDR3: TGTGCCAGCAGCCCGGGACACCTAAACACCGGGGAGCTGTTTTTT. This sequence encodes CASSPGHLNTGELFF.

This clone was found once. The chain joins TRBV12-5 to TRBJ2-1; 7 bases line up with TRBD2. Looked up from germline, CDR1 is LGHNT and CDR2 is FRNRAP. Trimming at V came to 0 bases and at J to 0 bases, leaving 8 bases not matched to a gene. CDR3 size: 18 residues. Here the CDR3 DNA reads TGTGCTAGTGGTTTGGTACTTGGGGGGGGTCACTCCTACAATGAGCAGTTCTTC. Translated, it gives CASGLVLGGGHSYNEQFF.

This rearrangement joins TRBV5-4 to TRBJ2-3; 7 nucleotides align to TRBD2. Trimming removed 1 base from V and 2 bases from J; junction bases left unmatched: 7. This CDR3 contains 16 residues. From germline, CDR1 is SGHNT and CDR2 YYREEE (reference sequence). The CDR3: CASSLRREPFTDTQYF. Here the CDR3 DNA reads TGTGCCAGCAGCTTGCGGCGGGAGCCCTTCACAGATACGCAGTATTTT. Looking up the rest from reference TRBV5-4 and TRBJ2-3 gives the full variable domain: ETGVTQSPTHLIKTRGQQVTLRCSSQSGHNTVSWYQQALGQGPQFIFQYYREEENGRGNFPPRFSGLQFPNYSSELNVNALELDDSALYLCASSLRREPFTDTQYFGPGTRLTVL.

This rearrangement joins TRBV2 to TRBJ1-5; D is perhaps TRBD1 (6 bases). Germline V CDR1 and CDR2: SNHLY, FYNNEI. The germline V and J ends were trimmed by 8 bases and 0 bases, with 14 bases remaining between them. The CDR3 is made up of 15 amino acids. CDR3 nucleotide sequence: TGTGCCAGCGTTGAGGGGGTACCTAGCAATCAGCCCCAGCATTTT. Translating gives CASVEGVPSNQPQHF.

The genes are TRBV29-1 and TRBJ1-1; possible D gene TRBD1, 6 bases. The CDR3 totals 15 residues. The germline CDR1 and CDR2 sequences are SQVTM and ANQGSEA. The ends were cut back, 6 bases at V and 8 bases at J, with 25 bases in the middle. This CDR3 reads CSVAGLNRATLEAFF. The CDR3 coding sequence is TGCAGCGTCGCCGGATTAAACAGGGCAACCTTGGAAGCTTTCTTT. The variable domain in full, with the rest retrieved from reference TRBV29-1 and TRBJ1-1, is SAVISQKPSRDICQRGTSLTIQCQVDSQVTMMFWYRQQPGQSLTLIATANQGSEATYESGFVIDKFPISRPNLTFSTLTVSNMSPEDSSIYLCSVAGLNRATLEAFFGQGTRLTVV.

The V call is TRBV4-1, the J call TRBJ2-3; possible D gene TRBD2, 5 bases. Germline lookup yields CDR1 MGHRA and CDR2 YSYEKL. The CDR3 runs 15 residues. With 1 base removed from V and 0 bases from J, the gap between germline ends came to 8 bases. CDR3: CASSQVGGSTDTQYF. In DNA form, the CDR3 reads TGCGCCAGCAGCCAAGTGGGCGGGAGCACAGATACGCAGTATTTT.

This clone occurred many times. Here the CDR3 reads CASTRATNTEAFF. The CDR3 nucleotides are TGTGCCAGTACGCGGGCTACGAACACTGAAGCTTTCTTT. The V call is TRBV19, the J call TRBJ1-1; D call uncertain. Germline CDR1 and CDR2: LNHDA and SQIVND (reference sequence). The CDR3 extends over 13 amino acids. V was pared by 7 bases and J by 1 base, with 10 bases between.

This clone was detected many times. The V gene is TRBV19, the J gene TRBJ1-6, with TRBD1 as a possible D gene (5 bases). The CDR3 runs to 13 residues. Germline V gives CDR1 LNHDA, CDR2 SQIVND (reference sequence). Trimming left V 7 bases short and J 7 bases short, with 11 bases between. The CDR3 sequence: CASTTRGNSPLHF. The CDR3 nucleotides read TGTGCCAGTACAACCCGGGGGAATTCACCCCTCCACTTT.

The V and J genes are TRBV27 and TRBJ1-5, with 9 bases aligning to TRBD1. Germline-derived CDR1 and CDR2 are MNHEY and SMNVEV (reference sequence). V shed 5 bases and J 4 bases; nucleotides not matched to a gene: 3. The CDR3 extends over 14 amino acids. As DNA, the CDR3 is TGTGCCAGCAGTCTACAGGGGGCGAATCAGCCCCAGCATTTT. Translation: CASSLQGANQPQHF.

The gene calls are TRBV7-9 and TRBJ2-1; tentative D call: TRBD2 (5 bases). V was cut by 3 bases and J by 4 bases, with 10 bases left in between. This CDR3 region has 14 residues. The V gene's germline CDR1 is SEHNR and CDR2 FQNEAQ (reference sequence). The CDR3 DNA follows: TGTGCCAGCAGCTTGTCCAGCGGATACAATGAGCAGTTCTTC. Its translation is CASSLSSGYNEQFF.

V is TRBV30 and J is TRBJ1-3; 7 nucleotides match TRBD1. This CDR3 has 15 residues. Losses at the gene ends were 3 bases for V and 3 bases for J; bases not matched to a gene: 8. CDR1 is GTSNPN, CDR2 SVGIG, per germline (reference sequence). The CDR3 nucleotides are TGTGCCTGGAGCCCCTCGACAGGGTTTGGAAACACCATATATTTT. Its translation is CAWSPSTGFGNTIYF.

The CDR3 DNA sequence: TGTGCCAGCAGCCAAGCGGGAGGGCCGGGGACCCAGTACTTC. Amino acids: CASSQAGGPGTQYF. The rearrangement links TRBV3-1 (or the pseudogene TRBV3-2) to TRBJ2-5; 8 nucleotides align to TRBD2. The V gene's germline CDR1 is LGHDT and CDR2 YNNKEL (reference sequence). CDR3 length equals 14 residues. The V gene end was trimmed by 1 base and the J gene end by 7 bases; junction bases not matched to a gene: 5.

The CDR3 reads CASSPRIGTDTEAFF. CDR3 coding DNA: TGTGCCAGCTCACCAAGAATAGGGACAGACACTGAAGCTTTCTTT. The chain couples TRBV18 to TRBJ1-1; TRBD1 agrees at 7 bases. This CDR3 contains 15 residues. With 2 bases clipped from V and 3 bases from J, the junction kept 6 bases outside the gene matches. The germline gives CDR1 KGHSH, CDR2 LQKENI.